The following is a T cell receptor (beta chain) sequence with its context. These data come from a study of immune characterization of retroperitoneal liposarcoma. V shed 0 bases and J 6 bases; nucleotides not matched to a gene: 7. Germline V gene lookup returns CDR1 MNHNY and CDR2 SVGAGI (reference sequence). The CDR3 runs to 17 residues. TCRdb ran MiXCR on the PCR reads and lists one entry per CDR3 protein. Here the sample spans around 11,000 distinct CDR3 sequences, 37% being singletons. The TCR originated in a female donor with retroperitoneal liposarcoma. Sequenced input: tumor tissue. J is TRBJ2-1 and V is TRBV6-6; 11 positions match TRBD2. CDR3 DNA sequence: TGTGCCAGCAGTTACTCGCTTAGCGGGGGGGCTATCAATGAGCAGTTCTTC. Translation gives CASSYSLSGGAINEQFF.